This passage covers 2 T cell receptor beta chains from one sample sequenced in a study of T cells in localized non-small cell lung cancer. Clones were read by immunoSEQ multiplex PCR, and TCRdb kept only the in-frame ones, dropping some. Among 17,000 or so clones listed, approximately 90% were seen once. This specimen was peripheral blood, taken before any cancer treatment. The receptors shown here come from a male donor aged 60 or older with stage II squamous cell lung carcinoma.

The chain carries TRBV7-2 and TRBJ2-2; D unclear. Germline loops: CDR1 SGHTA, CDR2 FQGNSA. The V gene lost 2 bases and the J gene lost 5 bases, with 6 bases spanning the gap. The CDR3 is 13 amino acids. The CDR3 DNA is TGTGCCAGCAGCTTACGATCGACCGGGGAGCTGTTTTTT. Translation gives CASSLRSTGELFF.

This sequence joins TRBV12-5 and TRBJ2-2; 8 positions match TRBD1. CDR1 LGHNT and CDR2 FRNRAP come from the germline V gene. V shed 1 base and J 6 bases; nucleotides not matched to a gene: 7. The CDR3 is 16 amino acids. CDR3 loop: CASGLGGTGYAGELFF. In nucleotides, the CDR3 is TGTGCTAGTGGTTTGGGCGGGACAGGTTACGCCGGGGAGCTGTTTTTT.